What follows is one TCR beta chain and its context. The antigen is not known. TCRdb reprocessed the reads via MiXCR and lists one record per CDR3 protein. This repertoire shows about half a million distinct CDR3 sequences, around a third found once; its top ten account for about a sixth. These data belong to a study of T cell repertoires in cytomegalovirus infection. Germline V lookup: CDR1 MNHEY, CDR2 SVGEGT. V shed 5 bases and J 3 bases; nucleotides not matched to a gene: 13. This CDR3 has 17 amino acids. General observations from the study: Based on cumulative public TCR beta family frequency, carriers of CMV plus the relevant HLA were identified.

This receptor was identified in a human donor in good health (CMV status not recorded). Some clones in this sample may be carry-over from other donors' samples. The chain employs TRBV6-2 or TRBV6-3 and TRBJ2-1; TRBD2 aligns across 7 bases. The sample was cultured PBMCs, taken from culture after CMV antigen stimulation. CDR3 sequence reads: CASSQYSAGVDYNEQFF. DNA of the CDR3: TGTGCCAGCAGTCAGTATTCGGCGGGAGTGGACTACAATGAGCAGTTCTTC.